The TCR beta chain under discussion was sequenced for a study of T-cell reconstitution after alpha-beta-depleted transplantation in children. Study-wide findings and caveats: By about two months after transplant, alpha-beta T cells reportedly arose from several hundred graft clones that had expanded.

V was pared by 3 bases and J by 0 bases, with 9 bases between. From germline, CDR1 is SNHLY and CDR2 FYNNEI. The CDR3 has 14 amino acids. As for this clonotype: Antigen unknown.

Using unique molecular identifiers, the investigators prepared the TCRbeta library. Via MiXCR, TCRdb re-called the PCR reads, giving one row per CDR3 protein. The data show some 120,000 distinct CDR3 sequences, about a tenth seen once. This sample comprised PBMCs, obtained before TCRalphabeta/CD19-depleted stem cell transplant. This sequence originates from a boy between 2 and 10 years old with acute lymphoblastic leukemia, due to receive a stem cell transplant. This rearrangement joins TRBV2 to TRBJ2-7; D gene ambiguous. CDR3 amino acids: CASSEKQISYEQYF. The CDR3 nucleotides are TGTGCCAGCAGTGAGAAACAGATCTCCTACGAGCAGTACTTC. Full variable domain (outside the CDR3, taken from reference TRBV2 and TRBJ2-7): EPEVTQTPSHQVTQMGQEVILRCVPISNHLYFYWYRQILGQKVEFLVSFYNNEISEKSEIFDDQFSVERPDGSNFTLKIRSTKLEDSAMYFCASSEKQISYEQYFGPGTRLTVT.